This is a list of T cell receptor beta chains from one sample in a study of CD8 T cells in ankylosing spondylitis. TCRdb fed the 5' RACE reads into MiXCR, producing one record per CDR3 protein. The profile shows over 95,000 distinct CDR3 sequences, roughly 8.3% of them singletons. Sequenced material: blood, either unsorted or a sorted T cell fraction (not recorded which). The receptors shown here come from a male donor with ankylosing spondylitis or in good health (not recorded which). The conserved cysteine and the conserved F or W are not part of the CDR3 here. Each record gives: V gene, J gene, CDR3 protein.

v_call: TRBV4-1
j_call: TRBJ2-1
cdr3_aa: ASSPTLSSYNEQF

v_call: TRBV7-3
j_call: TRBJ2-1
cdr3_aa: ASSLYLAGGLNEQF

v_call: TRBV5-5
j_call: TRBJ2-5
cdr3_aa: ASSRDRGLDQETQY

v_call: TRBV18
j_call: TRBJ1-1
cdr3_aa: ASSQRAEAF

v_call: TRBV29-1
j_call: TRBJ2-2
cdr3_aa: SVERLEPNTGELF

v_call: TRBV3-1
j_call: TRBJ1-2
cdr3_aa: ASSHRLGGYT

v_call: TRBV20-1
j_call: TRBJ2-5
cdr3_aa: SAGRLGQETQY

v_call: TRBV25-1
j_call: TRBJ2-7
cdr3_aa: ASGGKGGYEQY

v_call: TRBV6-1
j_call: TRBJ2-7
cdr3_aa: ASSAGLSSYEQY

v_call: TRBV4-3
j_call: TRBJ2-6
cdr3_aa: ASSQRTVSEVGANVLT

v_call: TRBV11-2
j_call: TRBJ2-1
cdr3_aa: ASSLVEEQF

v_call: TRBV20-1
j_call: TRBJ2-5
cdr3_aa: SATEKQETQY

v_call: TRBV4-3
j_call: TRBJ2-2
cdr3_aa: ASSQGQLNTGELF

v_call: TRBV29-1
j_call: TRBJ2-5
cdr3_aa: SAGQQETQY

v_call: TRBV18
j_call: TRBJ1-6
cdr3_aa: ASSPYGQGQSPLH

v_call: TRBV24-1
j_call: TRBJ2-3
cdr3_aa: ATRDPSDTQY

v_call: TRBV10-2
j_call: TRBJ1-1
cdr3_aa: ASSGWGGDTAEAF

v_call: TRBV18
j_call: TRBJ2-1
cdr3_aa: ASSPGTHHNEQF

v_call: TRBV7-3
j_call: TRBJ1-1
cdr3_aa: ASSPTGEHPMNTEAF

v_call: TRBV25-1
j_call: TRBJ2-7
cdr3_aa: ASSDRDRGIYEQY

v_call: TRBV4-1
j_call: TRBJ1-2
cdr3_aa: ASSPGPGGYGYT

v_call: TRBV20-1
j_call: TRBJ1-6
cdr3_aa: SARDRPNSPLH

v_call: TRBV27
j_call: TRBJ1-5
cdr3_aa: ASSSRDGDQPQH

v_call: TRBV4-3
j_call: TRBJ2-1
cdr3_aa: ASSPLNSGGSYNEQF

v_call: TRBV5-6
j_call: TRBJ2-1
cdr3_aa: ASSLNQGQF

v_call: TRBV20-1
j_call: TRBJ2-2
cdr3_aa: SAPLADRNTGELF

v_call: TRBV19
j_call: TRBJ1-5
cdr3_aa: ASSIVGNQPQH

v_call: TRBV24-1
j_call: TRBJ2-2
cdr3_aa: ATSGAGDTGELF

v_call: TRBV20-1
j_call: TRBJ2-4
cdr3_aa: SAQGARAKNIQY

v_call: TRBV2
j_call: TRBJ1-6
cdr3_aa: ASSEDVNSPLH

v_call: TRBV7-2
j_call: TRBJ2-3
cdr3_aa: ASSSRLWEATDTQY

v_call: TRBV6-2/TRBV6-3
j_call: TRBJ2-3
cdr3_aa: ASIYSGGTDTQY

v_call: TRBV23-1
j_call: TRBJ1-5
cdr3_aa: ASSQSRRRSNQPQH

v_call: TRBV10-3
j_call: TRBJ2-7
cdr3_aa: AISGPTGATYEQY

v_call: TRBV10-3
j_call: TRBJ1-2
cdr3_aa: AISENRGGYT

v_call: TRBV11-2
j_call: TRBJ2-7
cdr3_aa: ASSLGQSQGAYEQY

v_call: TRBV7-6
j_call: TRBJ2-3
cdr3_aa: ASIQTGTLTDTQY

v_call: TRBV20-1
j_call: TRBJ2-7
cdr3_aa: SARRGQGVSNEQY

v_call: TRBV5-1
j_call: TRBJ2-5
cdr3_aa: ASSLVPLDDQETQY

v_call: TRBV18
j_call: TRBJ1-1
cdr3_aa: ASSPQEGAAEAF